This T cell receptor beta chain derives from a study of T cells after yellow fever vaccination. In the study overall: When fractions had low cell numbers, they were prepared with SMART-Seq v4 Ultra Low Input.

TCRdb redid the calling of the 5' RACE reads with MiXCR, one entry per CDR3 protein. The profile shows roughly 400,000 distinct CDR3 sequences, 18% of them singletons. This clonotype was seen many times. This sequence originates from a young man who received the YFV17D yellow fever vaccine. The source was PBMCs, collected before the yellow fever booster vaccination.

DNA of the CDR3: TGTGCCAGCAGTCCGAGCCCGGGACTCCTCCTATATGGCTACACCTTC. The encoded protein is CASSPSPGLLLYGYTF. This chain connects TRBV12-3 or TRBV12-4 to TRBJ1-2, with D possibly TRBD1 on 5 matching bases. There are 16 residues in the CDR3. The germline V and J ends were trimmed by 5 bases and 5 bases, with 21 bases remaining between them.